This T cell receptor (beta chain) was documented in a study of blood T cell repertoires in COVID-19. On the study more broadly: PBMCs, B-cell-depleted T cells, or T cells were the source of the cDNA or gDNA that made up the material.

In the authors' workflow: Reference gene primer amplification gave nucleated cell count estimates. Here immunoSEQ multiplex PCR was the method, and the copy in TCRdb shows in-frame clones only, minus some. That table supplies the V and J calls and clone size; D and trimming were determined from the DNA. The sample includes more than 200,000 clones, over 70% of them seen just once. This clone was seen just once. The specimen sequenced was peripheral blood. The TCR sequence derives from a woman aged 50 to 60 with acute or convalescent COVID-19.

DNA for the CDR3: TGTGCCAGCAGCCCCGGGGGTACTACTAGCGGAGAGGGGTTCTACGAGCAGTACTTC. Translated: CASSPGGTTSGEGFYEQYF. This chain links TRBV3-1 (or the pseudogene TRBV3-2) with TRBJ2-7, with 8 bases identical to TRBD2. The CDR3 is 19 residues long. J lost 3 bases, V lost 4 bases, and 20 bases had no gene match. Germline V lookup: CDR1 LGHDT, CDR2 YNNKEL (reference sequence).